This T cell receptor beta chain was recorded in a study of somatic mutations in cytotoxic T cells in rheumatoid arthritis. Study summary: Flow sorting of some V beta antibody-stained T cells reached nearly 100% purity, with V beta1+ cells also TCRB-sequenced.

Generated by immunoSEQ multiplex PCR, the TCRdb table keeps only in-frame clones and is missing some. This table holds more than 3,500 clones, about 84% found once. Both CD4+ and CD8+ cells were separated through positive magnetic bead selection, and their purity was verified using flow cytometry. Findings of the study overall: Patients with rheumatoid arthritis showed a slight underrepresentation of TRBV07, a finding that was never subjected to any adjustment for multiple comparisons.

Of note for this clone: Antigen specificity is unknown.

V dropped 4 bases and J dropped 8; count of bases not matched to a gene: 13. CDR1 is SEHNR and CDR2 is FQNEAQ in the germline V gene (reference sequence). This CDR3 has 16 amino acids. The clonotype originates from a man aged 35-49 years with rheumatoid arthritis. The chain uses TRBV7-9 and TRBJ2-1; 8 nucleotides line up with TRBD2. The sequenced sample consisted of CD8+ T cells sorted from blood. For the CDR3, the DNA is TGTGCCAGCAGCTCCCGTATCGGAGCGGGAGTGGATGAGCAGTTCTTC. As protein: CASSSRIGAGVDEQFF.